This T cell receptor beta chain derives from a study of blood T cell repertoires in COVID-19. About the study: Specimens from acute and convalescent COVID-19 originated in the United States, Italy and Spain.

Produced via immunoSEQ multiplex PCR; TCRdb's table is partial and in-frame only. The sample carries roughly 100,000 clones, roughly three quarters recorded once. There are 12 residues in the CDR3. V gave up 1 base and J gave up 8 bases, with 8 bases separating them. The sample consisted of peripheral blood. The TCR originated in a woman aged 80 or over with acute or convalescent COVID-19. This sequence joins TRBV12-3 or TRBV12-4 and TRBJ1-2, with D perhaps matching TRBD1 (5 bases). The CDR3 sequence: CASSLGGEGYTF. The CDR3 DNA reads TGTGCCAGCAGTTTAGGGGGGGAGGGCTACACCTTC.